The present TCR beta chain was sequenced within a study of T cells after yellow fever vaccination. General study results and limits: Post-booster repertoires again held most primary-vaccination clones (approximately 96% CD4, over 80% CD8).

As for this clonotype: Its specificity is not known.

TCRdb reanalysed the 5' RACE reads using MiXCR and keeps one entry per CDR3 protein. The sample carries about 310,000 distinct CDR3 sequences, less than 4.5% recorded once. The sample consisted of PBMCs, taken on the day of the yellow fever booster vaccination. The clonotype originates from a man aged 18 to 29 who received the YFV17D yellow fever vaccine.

CDR3 residues: CASSLWGRQPYNEQFF. The CDR3 DNA reads as TGTGCCAGCAGCTTATGGGGCCGGCAGCCTTACAATGAGCAGTTCTTC. The J gene is TRBJ2-1, the V gene TRBV7-9, with a possible D match to TRBD1 (5 bases). Germline V gene sequence: CDR1 SEHNR, CDR2 FQNEAQ (reference sequence). V was cut by 2 bases and J by 4 bases, with 15 bases left in between. This CDR3 is built from 16 residues.